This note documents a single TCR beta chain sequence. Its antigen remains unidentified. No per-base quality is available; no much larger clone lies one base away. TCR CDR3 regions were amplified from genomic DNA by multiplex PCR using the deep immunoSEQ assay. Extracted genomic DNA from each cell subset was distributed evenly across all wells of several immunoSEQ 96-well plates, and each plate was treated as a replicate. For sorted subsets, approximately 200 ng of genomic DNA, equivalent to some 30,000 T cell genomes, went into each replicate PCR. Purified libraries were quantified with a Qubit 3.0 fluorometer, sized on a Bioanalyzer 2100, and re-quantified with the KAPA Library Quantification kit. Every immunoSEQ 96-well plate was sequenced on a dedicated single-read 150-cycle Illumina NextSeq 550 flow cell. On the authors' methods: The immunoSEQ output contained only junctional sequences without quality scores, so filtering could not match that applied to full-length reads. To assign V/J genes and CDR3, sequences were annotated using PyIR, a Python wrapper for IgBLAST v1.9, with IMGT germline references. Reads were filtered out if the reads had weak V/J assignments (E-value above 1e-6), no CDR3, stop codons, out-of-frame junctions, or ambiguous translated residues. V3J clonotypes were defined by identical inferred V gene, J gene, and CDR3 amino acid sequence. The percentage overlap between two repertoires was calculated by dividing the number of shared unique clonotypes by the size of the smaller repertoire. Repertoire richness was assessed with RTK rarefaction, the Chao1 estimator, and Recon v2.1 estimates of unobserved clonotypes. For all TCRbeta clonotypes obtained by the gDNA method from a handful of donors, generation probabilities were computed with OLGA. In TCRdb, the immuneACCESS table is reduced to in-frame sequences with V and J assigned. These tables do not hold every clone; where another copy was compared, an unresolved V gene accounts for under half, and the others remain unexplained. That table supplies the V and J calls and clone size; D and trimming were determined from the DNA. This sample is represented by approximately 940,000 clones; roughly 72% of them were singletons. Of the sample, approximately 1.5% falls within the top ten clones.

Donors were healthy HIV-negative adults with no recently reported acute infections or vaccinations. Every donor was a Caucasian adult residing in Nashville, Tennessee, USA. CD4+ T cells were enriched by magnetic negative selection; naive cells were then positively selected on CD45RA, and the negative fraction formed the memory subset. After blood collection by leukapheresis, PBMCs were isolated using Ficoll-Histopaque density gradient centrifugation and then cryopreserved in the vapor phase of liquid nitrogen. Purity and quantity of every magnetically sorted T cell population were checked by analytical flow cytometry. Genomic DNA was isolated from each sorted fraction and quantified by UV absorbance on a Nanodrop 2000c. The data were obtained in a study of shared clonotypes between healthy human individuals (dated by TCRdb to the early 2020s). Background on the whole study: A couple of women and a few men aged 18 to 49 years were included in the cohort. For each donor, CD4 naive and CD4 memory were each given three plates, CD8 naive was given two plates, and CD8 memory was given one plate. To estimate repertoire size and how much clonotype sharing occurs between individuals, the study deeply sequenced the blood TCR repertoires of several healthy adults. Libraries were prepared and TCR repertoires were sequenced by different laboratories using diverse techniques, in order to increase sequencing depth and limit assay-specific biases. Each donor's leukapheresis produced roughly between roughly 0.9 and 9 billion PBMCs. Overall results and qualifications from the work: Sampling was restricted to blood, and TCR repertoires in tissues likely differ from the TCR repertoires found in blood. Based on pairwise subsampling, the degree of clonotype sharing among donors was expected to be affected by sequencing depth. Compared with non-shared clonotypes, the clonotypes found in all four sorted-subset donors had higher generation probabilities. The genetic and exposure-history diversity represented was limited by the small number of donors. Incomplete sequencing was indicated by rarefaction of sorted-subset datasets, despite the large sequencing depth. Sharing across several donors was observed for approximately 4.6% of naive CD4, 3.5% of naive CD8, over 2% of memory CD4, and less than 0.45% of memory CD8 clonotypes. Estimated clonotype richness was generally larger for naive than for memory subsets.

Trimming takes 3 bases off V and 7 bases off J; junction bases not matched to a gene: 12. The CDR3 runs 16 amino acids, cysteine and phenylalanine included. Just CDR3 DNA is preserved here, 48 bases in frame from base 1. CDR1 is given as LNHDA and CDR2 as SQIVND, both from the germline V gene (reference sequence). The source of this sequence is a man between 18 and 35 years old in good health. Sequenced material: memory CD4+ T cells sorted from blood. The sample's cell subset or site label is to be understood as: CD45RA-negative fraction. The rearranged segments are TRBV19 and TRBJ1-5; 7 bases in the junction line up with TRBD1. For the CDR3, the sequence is CASSIRGATGNQPQHF. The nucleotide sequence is TGTGCCAGTAGTATCAGAGGGGCGACAGGGAACCAGCCCCAGCATTTT.